The source of this T cell receptor beta chain is a study of blood T cell repertoires in COVID-19. The overall study: The United States, Italy and Spain provided the acute and convalescent COVID-19 samples. The analysed material was cDNA or gDNA that came from T cells, B-cell-depleted T cells, or PBMCs.

As originally analysed: Reference gene primer amplification gave nucleated cell count estimates. Clones were read by immunoSEQ multiplex PCR, and TCRdb kept only the in-frame ones, dropping some. V and J calls and clone size come straight from that table; D and trimming were deduced from the DNA. Among hundreds of thousands of clones listed, roughly 88% were seen once. The V gene lost 9 bases and the J gene lost 4 bases, with 21 bases spanning the gap. Germline assignment: CDR1 SGHVS and CDR2 FQNEAQ. The length of the CDR3 is 16 residues. V usage is TRBV7-8 and J usage is TRBJ2-2; no clear D. The sample taken for sequencing was peripheral blood. The TCR comes from a woman aged 25 to 45 with active or convalescent COVID-19. CDR3 in DNA: TGTGCCAGTTACAGCTTGTTTACCGACCGCACCGGGGAGCTGTTTTTT. This gives the protein CASYSLFTDRTGELFF.